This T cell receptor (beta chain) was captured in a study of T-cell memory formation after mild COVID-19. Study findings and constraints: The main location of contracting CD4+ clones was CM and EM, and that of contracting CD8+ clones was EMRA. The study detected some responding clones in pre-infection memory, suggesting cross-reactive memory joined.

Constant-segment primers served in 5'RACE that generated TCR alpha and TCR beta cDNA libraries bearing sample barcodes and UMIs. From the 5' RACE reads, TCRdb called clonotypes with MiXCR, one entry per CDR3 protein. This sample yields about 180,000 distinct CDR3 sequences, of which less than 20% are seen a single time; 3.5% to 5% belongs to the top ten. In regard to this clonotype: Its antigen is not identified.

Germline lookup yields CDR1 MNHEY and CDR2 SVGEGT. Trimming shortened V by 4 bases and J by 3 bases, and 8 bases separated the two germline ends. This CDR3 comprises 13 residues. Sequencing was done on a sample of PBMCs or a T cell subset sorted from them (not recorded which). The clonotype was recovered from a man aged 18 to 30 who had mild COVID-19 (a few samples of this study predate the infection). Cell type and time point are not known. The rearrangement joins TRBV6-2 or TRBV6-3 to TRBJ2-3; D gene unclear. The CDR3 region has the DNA TGTGCCAGCAGTTCGGCCCAGACAGATACGCAGTATTTT. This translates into CASSSAQTDTQYF.